This T cell receptor beta chain originates from a study of T-cell reconstitution after alpha-beta-depleted transplantation in children. Trimming took 6 bases from V and 0 from J, leaving 15 bases between them. Germline V gives CDR1 MNHEY, CDR2 SVGAGI. This CDR3 has 16 residues. This clonotype was counted a few times. Unique molecular identifiers were incorporated when the TCRbeta library was constructed. Each CDR3 protein is one row after TCRdb ran MiXCR on the PCR reads. The table includes hundreds of thousands of distinct CDR3 sequences, 10% detected once. The V call is TRBV6-5, the J call TRBJ1-3; D gene ambiguous. The material was PBMCs from the stem cell graft donor, obtained from the stem cell graft. The origin of this receptor is a human donor who donated a stem cell graft to a child with acute myeloid leukemia. The CDR3 region has the DNA TGTGCCAGCAGCGGACCCGGACGGAGCTCTGGAAACACCATATATTTT. Protein product: CASSGPGRSSGNTIYF.